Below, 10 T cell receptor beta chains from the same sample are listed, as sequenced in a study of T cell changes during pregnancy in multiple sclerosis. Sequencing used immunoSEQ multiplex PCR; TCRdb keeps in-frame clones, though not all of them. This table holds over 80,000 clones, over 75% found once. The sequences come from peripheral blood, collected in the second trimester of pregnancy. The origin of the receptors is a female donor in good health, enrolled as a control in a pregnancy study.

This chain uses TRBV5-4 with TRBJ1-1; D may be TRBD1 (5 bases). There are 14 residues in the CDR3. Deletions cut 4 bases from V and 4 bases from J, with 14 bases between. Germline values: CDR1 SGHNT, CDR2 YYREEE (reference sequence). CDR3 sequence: CASSLRGASTEAFF. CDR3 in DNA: TGTGCCAGCAGCCTGCGCGGGGCCTCCACTGAAGCTTTCTTT.

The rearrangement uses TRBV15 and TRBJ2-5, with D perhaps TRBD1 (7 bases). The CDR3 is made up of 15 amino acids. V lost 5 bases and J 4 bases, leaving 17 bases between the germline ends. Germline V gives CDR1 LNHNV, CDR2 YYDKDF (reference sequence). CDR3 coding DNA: TGTGCCACCAGCCGCCCAGGGGGGCCCGGAGAGACCCAGTACTTC. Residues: CATSRPGGPGETQYF. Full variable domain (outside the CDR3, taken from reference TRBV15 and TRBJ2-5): DAMVIQNPRYQVTQFGKPVTLSCSQTLNHNVMYWYQQKSSQAPKLLFHYYDKDFNNEADTPDNFQSRRPNTSFCFLDIRSPGLGDTAMYLCATSRPGGPGETQYFGPGTRLLVL.

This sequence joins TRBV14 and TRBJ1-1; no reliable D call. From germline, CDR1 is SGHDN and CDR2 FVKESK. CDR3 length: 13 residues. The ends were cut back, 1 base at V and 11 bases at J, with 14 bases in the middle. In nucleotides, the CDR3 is TGTGCCAGCAGCCAAGGAGGCTTAATTAGGGCTTTCTTT. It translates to CASSQGGLIRAFF.

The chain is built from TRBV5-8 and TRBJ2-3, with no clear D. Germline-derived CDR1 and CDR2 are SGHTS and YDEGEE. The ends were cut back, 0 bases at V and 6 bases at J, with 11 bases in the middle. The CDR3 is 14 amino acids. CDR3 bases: TGTGCCAGCAGCTTGGGACTGTCGCGGGATACGCAGTATTTT. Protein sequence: CASSLGLSRDTQYF.

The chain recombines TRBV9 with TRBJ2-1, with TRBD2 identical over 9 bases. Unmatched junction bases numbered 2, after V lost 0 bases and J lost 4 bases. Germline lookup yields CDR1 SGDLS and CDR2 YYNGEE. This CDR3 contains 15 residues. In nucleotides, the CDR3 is TGTGCCAGCAGCGTAGCTAGCGGGACTTACAATGAGCAGTTCTTC. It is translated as CASSVASGTYNEQFF.

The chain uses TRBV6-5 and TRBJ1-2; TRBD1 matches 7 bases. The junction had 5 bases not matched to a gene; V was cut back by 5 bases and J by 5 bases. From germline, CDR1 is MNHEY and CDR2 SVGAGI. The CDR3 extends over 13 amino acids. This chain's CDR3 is CASSQTGAYGYTF. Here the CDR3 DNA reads TGTGCCAGCAGTCAAACAGGGGCGTATGGCTACACCTTC.

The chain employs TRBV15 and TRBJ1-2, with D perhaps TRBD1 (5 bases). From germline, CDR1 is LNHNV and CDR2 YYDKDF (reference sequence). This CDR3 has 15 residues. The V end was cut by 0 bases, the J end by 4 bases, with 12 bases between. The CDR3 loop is CATSRDLGRGYGYTF. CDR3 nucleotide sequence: TGTGCCACCAGCAGAGATCTGGGGAGGGGCTATGGCTACACCTTC. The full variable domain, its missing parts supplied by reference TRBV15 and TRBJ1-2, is DAMVIQNPRYQVTQFGKPVTLSCSQTLNHNVMYWYQQKSSQAPKLLFHYYDKDFNNEADTPDNFQSRRPNTSFCFLDIRSPGLGDTAMYLCATSRDLGRGYGYTFGSGTRLTVV.

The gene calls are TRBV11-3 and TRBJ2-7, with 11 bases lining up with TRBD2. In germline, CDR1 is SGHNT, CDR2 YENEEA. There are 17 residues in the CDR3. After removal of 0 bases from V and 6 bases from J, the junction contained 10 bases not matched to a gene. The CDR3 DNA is TGTGCCAGCAGCTTAGATGGCCTAGCGGGAGGCCCCGGCGAGCAGTACTTC. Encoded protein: CASSLDGLAGGPGEQYF. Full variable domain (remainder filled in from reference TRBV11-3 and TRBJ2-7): EAGVVQSPRYKIIEKKQPVAFWCNPISGHNTLYWYLQNLGQGPELLIRYENEEAVDDSQLPKDRFSAERLKGVDSTLKIQPAELGDSAVYLCASSLDGLAGGPGEQYFGPGTRLTVT.

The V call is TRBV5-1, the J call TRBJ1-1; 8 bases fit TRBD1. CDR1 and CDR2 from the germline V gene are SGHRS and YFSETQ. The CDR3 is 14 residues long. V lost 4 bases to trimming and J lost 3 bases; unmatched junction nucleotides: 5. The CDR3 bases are TGCGCCAGCAGCCCGACGACAGGGGACACTGAAGCTTTCTTT. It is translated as CASSPTTGDTEAFF. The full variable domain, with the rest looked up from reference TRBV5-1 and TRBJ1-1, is KAGVTQTPRYLIKTRGQQVTLSCSPISGHRSVSWYQQTPGQGLQFLFEYFSETQRNKGNFPGRFSGRQFSNSRSEMNVSTLELGDSALYLCASSPTTGDTEAFFGQGTRLTVV.

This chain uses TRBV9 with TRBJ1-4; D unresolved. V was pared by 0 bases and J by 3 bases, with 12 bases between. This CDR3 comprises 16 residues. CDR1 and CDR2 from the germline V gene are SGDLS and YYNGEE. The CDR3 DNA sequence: TGTGCCAGCAGCGTAGGGGCTGCAAATTCTAATGAAAAACTGTTTTTT. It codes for CASSVGAANSNEKLFF.